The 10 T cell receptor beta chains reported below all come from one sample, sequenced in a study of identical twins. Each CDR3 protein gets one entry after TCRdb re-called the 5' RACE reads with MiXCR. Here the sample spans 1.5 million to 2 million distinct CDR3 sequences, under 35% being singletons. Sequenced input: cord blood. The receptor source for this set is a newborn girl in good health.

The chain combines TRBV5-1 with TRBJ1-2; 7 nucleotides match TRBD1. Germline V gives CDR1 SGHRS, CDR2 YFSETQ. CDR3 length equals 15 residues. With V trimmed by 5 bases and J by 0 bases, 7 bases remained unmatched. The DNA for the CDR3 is TGCGCCAGCAGTTTCGACAGGGCTGCTAACTATGGCTACACCTTC. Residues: CASSFDRAANYGYTF.

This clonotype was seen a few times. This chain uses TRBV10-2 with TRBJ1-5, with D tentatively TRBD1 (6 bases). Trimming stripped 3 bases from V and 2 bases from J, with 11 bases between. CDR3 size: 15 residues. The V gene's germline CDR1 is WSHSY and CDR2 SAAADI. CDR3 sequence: CASSDGGGGNQPQHF. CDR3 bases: TGCGCCAGCAGTGATGGGGGCGGGGGCAATCAGCCCCAGCATTTT.

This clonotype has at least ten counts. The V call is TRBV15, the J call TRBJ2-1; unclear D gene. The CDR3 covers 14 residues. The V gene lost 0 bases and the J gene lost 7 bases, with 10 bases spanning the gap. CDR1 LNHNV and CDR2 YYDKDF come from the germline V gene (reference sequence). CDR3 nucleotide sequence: TGTGCCACCAGCAGAGATAATAGCTTAAATGAGCAGTTCTTC. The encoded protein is CATSRDNSLNEQFF. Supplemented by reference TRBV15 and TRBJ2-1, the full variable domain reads DAMVIQNPRYQVTQFGKPVTLSCSQTLNHNVMYWYQQKSSQAPKLLFHYYDKDFNNEADTPDNFQSRRPNTSFCFLDIRSPGLGDTAMYLCATSRDNSLNEQFFGPGTRLTVL.

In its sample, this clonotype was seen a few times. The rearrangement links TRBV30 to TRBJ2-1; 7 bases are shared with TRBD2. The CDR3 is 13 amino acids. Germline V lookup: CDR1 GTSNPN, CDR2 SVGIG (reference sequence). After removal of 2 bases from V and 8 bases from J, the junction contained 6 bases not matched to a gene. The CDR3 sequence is CAWSKNGGDEQFF. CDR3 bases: TGTGCCTGGAGTAAAAATGGGGGGGATGAGCAGTTCTTC.

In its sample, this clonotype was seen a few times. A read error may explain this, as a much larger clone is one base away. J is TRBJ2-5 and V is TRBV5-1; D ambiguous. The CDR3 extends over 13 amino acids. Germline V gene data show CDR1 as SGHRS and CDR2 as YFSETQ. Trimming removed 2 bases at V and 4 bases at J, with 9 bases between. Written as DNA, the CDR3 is TGCGCCAGCAGCTTAAAGTACCGAGAGACCCAGTACTTC. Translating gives CASSLKYRETQYF.

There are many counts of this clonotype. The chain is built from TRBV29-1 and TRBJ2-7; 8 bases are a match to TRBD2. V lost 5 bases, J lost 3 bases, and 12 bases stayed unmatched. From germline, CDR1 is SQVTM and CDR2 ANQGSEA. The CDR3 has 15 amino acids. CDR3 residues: CSVLTSGSALYEQYF. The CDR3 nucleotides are TGCAGCGTTTTAACGAGCGGGAGCGCCCTCTACGAGCAGTACTTC.

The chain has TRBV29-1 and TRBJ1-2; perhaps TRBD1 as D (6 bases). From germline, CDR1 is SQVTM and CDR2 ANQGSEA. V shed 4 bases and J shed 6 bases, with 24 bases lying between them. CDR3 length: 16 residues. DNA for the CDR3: TGCAGCGTTGCCTACTTCACGGGGTGGGGGCTTCATGGCTACACCTTC. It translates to CSVAYFTGWGLHGYTF.

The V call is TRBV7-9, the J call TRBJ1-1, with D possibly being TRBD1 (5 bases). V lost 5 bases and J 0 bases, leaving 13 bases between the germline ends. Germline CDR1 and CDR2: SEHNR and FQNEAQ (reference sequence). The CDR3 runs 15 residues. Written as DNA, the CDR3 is TGTGCCAGCAGCCACCCGGGACGGCTGAACACTGAAGCTTTCTTT. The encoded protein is CASSHPGRLNTEAFF.

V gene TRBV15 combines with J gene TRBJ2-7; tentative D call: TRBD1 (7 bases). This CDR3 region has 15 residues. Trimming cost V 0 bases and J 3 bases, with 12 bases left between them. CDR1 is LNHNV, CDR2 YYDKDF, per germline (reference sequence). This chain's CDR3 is CATSRDGGGIYEQYF. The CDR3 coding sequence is TGTGCCACCAGCAGAGATGGAGGGGGCATCTACGAGCAGTACTTC.

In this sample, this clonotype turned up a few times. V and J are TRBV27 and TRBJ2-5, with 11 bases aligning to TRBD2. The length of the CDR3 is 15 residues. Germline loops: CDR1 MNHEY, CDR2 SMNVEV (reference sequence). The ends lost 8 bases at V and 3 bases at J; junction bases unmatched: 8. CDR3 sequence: CASGRLAGSKETQYF. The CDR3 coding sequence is TGTGCCAGCGGTAGACTAGCGGGGTCTAAAGAGACCCAGTACTTC.